What follows is one TCR beta chain and its context. Researchers used two-round multiplex PCR to amplify TCR beta CDR3 starting from genomic DNA. For every TRBV and TRBJ gene, a specific primer was used in first-round PCR. A single record per CDR3 protein comes from TCRdb applying MiXCR to the multiplex PCR reads. The data contain tens of thousands of distinct CDR3 sequences, around 30% of them singletons. The data originate from a study of prognosis after radiotherapy for stage I lung cancer. Blood draws of roughly 6 milliliters of peripheral blood occurred at each of two time points. The input for sequencing was PBMCs, taken before or after stereotactic body radiation therapy (not recorded which). The sequence derives from a donor over 45 with non-small cell lung cancer.

The CDR3 loop is CASSFAFMNTEAFF. The CDR3 DNA follows: TGTGCCAGCAGCTTCGCCTTCATGAACACTGAAGCTTTCTTT. This chain uses TRBV7-2 with TRBJ1-1; D is unresolved. CDR3 length equals 14 residues. V lost 3 bases and J lost 0, with 8 bases in between. Germline loops: CDR1 SGHTA, CDR2 FQGNSA.